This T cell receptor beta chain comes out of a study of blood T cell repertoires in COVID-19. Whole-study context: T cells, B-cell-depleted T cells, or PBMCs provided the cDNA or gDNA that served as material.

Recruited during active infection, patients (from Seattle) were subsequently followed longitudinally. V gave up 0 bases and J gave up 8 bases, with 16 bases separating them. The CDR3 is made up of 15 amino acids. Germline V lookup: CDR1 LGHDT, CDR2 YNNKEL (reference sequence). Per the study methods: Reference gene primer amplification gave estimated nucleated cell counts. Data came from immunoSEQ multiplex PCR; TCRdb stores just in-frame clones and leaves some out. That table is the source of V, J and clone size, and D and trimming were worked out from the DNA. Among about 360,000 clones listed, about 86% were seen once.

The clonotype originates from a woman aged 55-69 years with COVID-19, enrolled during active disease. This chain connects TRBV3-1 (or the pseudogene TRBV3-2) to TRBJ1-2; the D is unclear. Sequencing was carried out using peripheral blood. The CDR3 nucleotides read TGTGCCAGCAGCCAAGAGTCTCGGCAGACTTCGGGCTACACCTTC. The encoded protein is CASSQESRQTSGYTF.